Sequencing of this T cell receptor beta chain was carried out in a study of Ad26.COV2.S vaccination and SARS-CoV-2 variants. Study information: Ad26.COV2.S, an intramuscular injection, was given once or twice 56 days apart.

The data were produced by immunoSEQ multiplex PCR, yet TCRdb's version contains in-frame clones alone and is incomplete. The repertoire consists of around 450,000 clones, with 80% to 95% occurring once and the leading ten covering roughly 4.3%. The sample's treatment: roughly 19 received Ad26.COV2.S at low or high dose, single or two shots; about 5 received placebo; per-sample allocation not given. At day 63 after the first vaccine or placebo injection, samples were drawn. An 18-55-year-old adult in Boston served as donor. CDR1 and CDR2 from the germline V gene are ENHRY and SYGVKD. This CDR3 contains 11 residues. V was shortened by 2 bases and J by 10 bases, with 6 bases between the two germline ends.

This TCR came from a person aged 18-65 years who received the Ad26.COV2.S COVID-19 vaccine or a placebo. This rearrangement joins TRBV10-3 to TRBJ2-1; D is ambiguous. This sample comprised peripheral blood, obtained in a trial of Ad26.COV2.S vaccine versus placebo. CDR3 DNA sequence: TGTGCCATCAGTGAGATCGAAGAGCAGTTCTTC. Translation gives CAISEIEEQFF.